This TCR beta chain stems from a study of blood T cell repertoires in COVID-19. Generated by immunoSEQ multiplex PCR, the TCRdb table keeps only in-frame clones and is missing some. Among about 130,000 clones listed, around nine tenths were seen once. J was trimmed by 7 bases and V by 0 bases; bases with no gene match: 6. The CDR3 runs 14 residues. From germline, CDR1 is SGHTA and CDR2 FQGNSA. The chain joins TRBV7-2 to TRBJ2-7; TRBD2 matches at 7 bases. Sequencing used peripheral blood. The sequence was collected from a woman aged 70-85 years with COVID-19, enrolled during active disease. The CDR3 coding sequence is TGTGCCAGCAGCTTAGCGGTTAGGGGAGGGGAGCAGTACTTC. Residues: CASSLAVRGGEQYF.